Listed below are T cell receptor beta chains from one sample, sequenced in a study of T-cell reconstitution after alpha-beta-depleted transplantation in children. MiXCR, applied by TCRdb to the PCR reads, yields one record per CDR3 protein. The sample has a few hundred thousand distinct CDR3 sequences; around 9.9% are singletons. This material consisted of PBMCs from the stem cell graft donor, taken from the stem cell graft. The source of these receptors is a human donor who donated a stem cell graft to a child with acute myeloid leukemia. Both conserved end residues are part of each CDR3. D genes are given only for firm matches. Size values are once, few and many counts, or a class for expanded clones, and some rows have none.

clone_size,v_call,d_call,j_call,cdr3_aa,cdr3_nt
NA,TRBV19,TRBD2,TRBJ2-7,CASSGASGSYEQYF,TGTGCCAGTAGCGGGGCTAGCGGGAGCTACGAGCAGTACTTC
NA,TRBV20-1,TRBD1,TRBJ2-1,CSAGTGYEQFF,TGCAGTGCTGGGACAGGGTATGAGCAGTTCTTC
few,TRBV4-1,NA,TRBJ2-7,CASSPRTGYDEQYF,TGCGCCAGCAGCCCTAGAACAGGGTACGACGAGCAGTACTTC
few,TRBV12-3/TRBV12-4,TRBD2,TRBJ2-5,CASSLGRGGFETQYF,TGTGCCAGCAGTTTAGGGCGCGGGGGGTTTGAGACCCAGTACTTC
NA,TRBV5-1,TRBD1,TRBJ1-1,CASSSTGTGMLNTEAFF,TGCGCCAGCAGCTCCACCGGGACAGGGATGTTGAACACTGAAGCTTTCTTT
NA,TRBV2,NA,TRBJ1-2,CASRSSGTRDYGYTF,TGTGCCAGCAGAAGTTCAGGGACTCGGGACTATGGCTACACCTTC
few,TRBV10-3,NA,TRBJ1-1,CAIRESGGGEAFF,TGTGCCATCAGGGAATCGGGCGGCGGTGAAGCTTTCTTT
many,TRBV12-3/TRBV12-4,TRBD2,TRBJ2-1,CASSQPSRGGMSEQFF,TGTGCCAGCAGTCAGCCCTCGCGGGGGGGCATGAGTGAGCAGTTCTTC
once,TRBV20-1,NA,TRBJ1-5,CSAGEPGPENQPQHF,TGCAGTGCTGGAGAACCGGGGCCGGAGAACCAGCCCCAGCATTTT
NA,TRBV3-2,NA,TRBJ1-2,CASSQDTQGSYGYTF,TGTGCCAGCAGCCAAGATACTCAGGGAAGCTATGGCTACACCTTC
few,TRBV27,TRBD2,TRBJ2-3,CASSLPSGGTDTQYF,TGTGCCAGCAGTTTACCCTCCGGGGGGACAGATACGCAGTATTTT
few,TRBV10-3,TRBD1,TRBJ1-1,CAITRQGGDTEAFF,TGTGCCATCACCCGACAGGGCGGAGACACTGAAGCTTTCTTT
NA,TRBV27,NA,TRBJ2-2,CASSFQGSTGELFF,TGTGCCAGCAGTTTTCAGGGATCCACCGGGGAGCTGTTTTTT
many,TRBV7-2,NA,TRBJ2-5,CASSFTGQETQYF,TGTGCCAGCAGCTTCACAGGGCAAGAGACCCAGTACTTC
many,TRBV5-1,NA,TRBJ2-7,CASCPGTDSYEQYF,TGCGCCAGCTGCCCCGGGACGGATTCCTACGAGCAGTACTTC
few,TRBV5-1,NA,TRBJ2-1,CASRMRGESYNEQFF,TGCGCCAGCAGGATGAGAGGGGAATCCTACAATGAGCAGTTCTTC
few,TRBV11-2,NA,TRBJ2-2,CASQSFGELFF,TGTGCCAGCCAGAGTTTCGGGGAGCTGTTTTTT
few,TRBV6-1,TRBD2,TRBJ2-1,CASSERFAGGQNNEQFF,TGTGCCAGCAGTGAAAGGTTTGCGGGGGGGCAAAATAATGAGCAGTTCTTC
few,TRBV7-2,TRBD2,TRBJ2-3,CASTPLAGGLSYF,TGTGCCAGCACCCCGTTGGCGGGGGGGTTGTCGTATTTT
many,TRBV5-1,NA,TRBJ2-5,CASSGLGRRETQYF,TGCGCCAGCAGCGGGCTCGGGCGACGGGAGACCCAGTACTTC
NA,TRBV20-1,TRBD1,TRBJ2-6,CSARESGQGASGANGLTF,TGCAGTGCTAGAGAGTCGGGACAGGGGGCCTCCGGGGCCAACGGCCTGACTTTC
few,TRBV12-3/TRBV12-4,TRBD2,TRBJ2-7,CASSSGTSSLNEQYF,TGTGCCAGCAGTTCAGGGACTAGCAGTCTGAACGAGCAGTACTTC